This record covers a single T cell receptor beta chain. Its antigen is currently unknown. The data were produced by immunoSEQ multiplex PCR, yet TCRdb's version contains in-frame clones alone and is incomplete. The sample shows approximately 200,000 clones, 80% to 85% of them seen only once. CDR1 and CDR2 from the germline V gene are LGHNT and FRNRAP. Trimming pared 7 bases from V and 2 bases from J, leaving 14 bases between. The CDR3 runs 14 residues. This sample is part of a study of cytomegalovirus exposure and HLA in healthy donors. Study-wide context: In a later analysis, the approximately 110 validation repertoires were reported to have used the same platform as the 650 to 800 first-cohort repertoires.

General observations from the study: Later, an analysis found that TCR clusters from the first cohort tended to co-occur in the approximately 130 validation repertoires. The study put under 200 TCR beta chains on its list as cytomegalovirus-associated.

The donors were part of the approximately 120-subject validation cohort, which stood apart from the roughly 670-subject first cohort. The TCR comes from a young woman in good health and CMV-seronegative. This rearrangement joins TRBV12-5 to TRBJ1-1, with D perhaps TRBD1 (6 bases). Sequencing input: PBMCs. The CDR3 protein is CASAPDSGNTEAFF. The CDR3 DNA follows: TGTGCTAGTGCCCCGGACAGCGGCAACACTGAAGCTTTCTTT.